This TCR beta chain was identified during a study of a mutant IDH1 vaccine in newly diagnosed glioma. Study-wide context: Commencement of vaccination occurred 4-6 weeks following radiotherapy alone, or concurrently with temozolomide cycles.

This table comes from immunoSEQ multiplex PCR, and its TCRdb copy is limited to in-frame clones, with some not included. Of 45,000 to 60,000 clones detected, just under 80% appear once; the ten largest clones hold about 5%. Comments on this clone: What it binds is not known.

V was pared by 4 bases and J by 3 bases, with 8 bases of the junction left unmatched. The CDR3 runs 15 residues. The germline CDR1 and CDR2 sequences are MGHDK and SYGVNS. This sample's time point: week 5, during vaccination. A 20-mer mutant IDH1 peptide at 300 ug was injected subcutaneously with topical imiquimod. The rearrangement links TRBV25-1 to TRBJ2-7, with 8 bases matching TRBD2. This TCR was sampled from a man aged 45-65 years with glioma. This specimen was PBMCs, taken from a glioma patient whose treatment included an IDH1 peptide vaccine. The CDR3 sequence: CASSAGGANHYEQYF. CDR3 DNA: TGTGCCAGCAGTGCGGGGGGGGCAAACCACTACGAGCAGTACTTC.